This T cell receptor beta chain was sequenced for a study of T cells expressing NK-cell markers. Study at large: Most of the eight sequenced donors tested HCMV-seropositive; one tested seronegative.

For TCR beta, cDNA was produced by 5'RACE template switching with UMIs. One entry per CDR3 protein, without DNA, is what TCRdb gives after re-calling the 5' RACE reads. In all, the sample yields 400,000 to 500,000 distinct CDR3 sequences. CDR3 length equals 13 residues. Germline lookup yields CDR1 MNHEY and CDR2 SMNVEV (reference sequence). The sequenced material came from blood T cells: a sorted CD56 or NKG2C T cell subset, CD4+ or CD8+ T cells, or bulk PBMC T cells (not recorded which). The chain recombines TRBV27 with TRBJ1-4. This clonotype was obtained from a woman between 18 and 75 years old in good health. The CDR3 loop is CASALLPNEKLFF.